This T cell receptor (beta chain) was captured in a study of T-cell memory formation after mild COVID-19. Study overall: TCR clustering was largely donor specific. The study's findings and limits: Most CD4+ clones that shrank were in CM and EM, while CD8+ ones turned up in EMRA. Whether day 37 second-wave clones are SARS-CoV-2-specific was not confirmed.

Note on this clonotype: The antigen is not known.

MiXCR, applied by TCRdb to the 5' RACE reads, yields one record per CDR3 protein. Among hundreds of thousands of distinct CDR3 sequences listed, more than 15% were seen once. The CDR3 is 13 residues long. Trimming left V 1 base short and J 6 bases short, with 7 bases between. The chain recombines TRBV12-3 or TRBV12-4 with TRBJ2-1; D not certain. Sequencing input: PBMCs or a T cell subset sorted from them (not recorded which). The source is an adult woman who had mild COVID-19 (a few samples of this study predate the infection). Cell type and time point are not known. The CDR3 nucleotides read TGTGCCAGCAGTTTAGTACAGCCCAATGAGCAGTTCTTC. The encoded protein is CASSLVQPNEQFF.